This T cell receptor (beta chain) was sequenced for a study of shared clonotypes between healthy human individuals. The CDR3 consists of 17 residues. V was clipped by 3 bases and J by 2 bases, with 18 bases between them. Germline CDR1 and CDR2: LNHDA and SQIVND (reference sequence). Donors had no recently reported acute infections or vaccinations and were HIV-negative. The unsorted samples had some 83 million PBMCs used for genomic DNA. Samples underwent the assay at deep level. Genomic DNA (from each subset) was split evenly across several immunoSEQ plates. Using immunoSEQ multiplex PCR, the repertoire was profiled, and TCRdb retains in-frame clones only, with some absent. Counted here are roughly 500,000 clones, 79% occurring once; the ten biggest clones make up approximately 12%.

The chain combines TRBV19 with TRBJ2-3; tentative D call: TRBD2 (6 bases). Sequencing was done on a sample of PBMCs. This TCR derives from a woman aged 40 to 49 in good health. Some clones in this sample may be carry-over from other donors' samples. The CDR3 region has the DNA TGTGCCAGTAGTATTAAGGGTGGCGGGGTCTACACAGATACGCAGTATTTT. Translated: CASSIKGGGVYTDTQYF.